The clone carrying this T cell receptor (beta chain) was detected a few times. Its antigen is not known. TCR alpha and TCR beta cDNA libraries with sample barcodes and UMIs came from 5'RACE using constant-segment primers. TCRdb analysed the 5' RACE reads with MiXCR anew, one entry per CDR3 protein. The table includes under 250,000 distinct CDR3 sequences, 8% to 9.5% detected once. The sample comes from a study of T-cell memory formation after mild COVID-19. Study information: Largely, TCR clusters stayed within a single donor.

CDR3 length: 23 residues. Germline V gives CDR1 MGHRA, CDR2 YSYEKL. V gave up 3 bases and J gave up 3 bases; unmatched junction bases: 29. Study results and caveats: Balance between CD4 and CD8 was seen in clones contracting day 15 to 85, and a CD4+ lean was seen in later expanders.

Sequencing was performed on PBMCs or a T cell subset sorted from them (not recorded which). The chain combines TRBV4-1 with TRBJ2-4, with 7 bases matching TRBD2. The sequence derives from a man aged 18 to 30 who had mild COVID-19 (a few samples of this study predate the infection). Cell type and time point are not known. The CDR3 loop reads CASSHYADAAAGEIGVGKNIQYF. CDR3 DNA: TGCGCCAGCAGCCATTACGCCGACGCAGCCGCGGGGGAGATCGGGGTGGGCAAAAACATTCAGTACTTC.